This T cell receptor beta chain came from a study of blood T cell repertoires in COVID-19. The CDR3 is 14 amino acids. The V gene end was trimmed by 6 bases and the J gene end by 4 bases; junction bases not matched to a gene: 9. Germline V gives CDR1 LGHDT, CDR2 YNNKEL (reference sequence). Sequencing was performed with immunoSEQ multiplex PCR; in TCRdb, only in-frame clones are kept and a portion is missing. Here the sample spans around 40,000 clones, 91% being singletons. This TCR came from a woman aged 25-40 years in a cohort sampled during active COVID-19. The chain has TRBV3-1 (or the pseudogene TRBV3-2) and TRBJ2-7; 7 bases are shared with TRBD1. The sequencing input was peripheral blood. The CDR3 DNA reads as TGTGCCAGCAGTCTTACAGGGGAGAGATACGAGCAGTACTTC. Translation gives CASSLTGERYEQYF.